The clone carrying this T cell receptor (beta chain) was picked up one time. This entry belongs to a study of blood T cell repertoires in COVID-19. About the study: COVID-19 samples from acute and convalescent phases originated in the United States, Italy and Spain. In each case, the material was cDNA or gDNA derived from T cells, B-cell-depleted T cells, or PBMCs.

V lost 3 bases, J lost 7 bases, and 15 bases lay in between. There are 14 residues in the CDR3. The germline V gene encodes CDR1 MNHNS and CDR2 SASEGT. Original handling: Cell counts per sample came from amplifying reference gene primers. Using immunoSEQ multiplex PCR, the repertoire was profiled, and TCRdb retains in-frame clones only, with some absent. The V and J calls and clone size come from that table; D and trimming were worked out from the DNA. The table includes 400,000 to 550,000 clones, about 89% detected once. This chain connects TRBV6-1 to TRBJ2-5; the D gene is possibly TRBD1 (6 bases). The receptor was derived from a woman younger than 45 with acute or convalescent COVID-19. Specimen: peripheral blood. This chain's CDR3 is CASSDWGQDVTQYF. In DNA, the CDR3 is TGTGCCAGCAGTGATTGGGGGCAGGATGTGACCCAGTACTTC.